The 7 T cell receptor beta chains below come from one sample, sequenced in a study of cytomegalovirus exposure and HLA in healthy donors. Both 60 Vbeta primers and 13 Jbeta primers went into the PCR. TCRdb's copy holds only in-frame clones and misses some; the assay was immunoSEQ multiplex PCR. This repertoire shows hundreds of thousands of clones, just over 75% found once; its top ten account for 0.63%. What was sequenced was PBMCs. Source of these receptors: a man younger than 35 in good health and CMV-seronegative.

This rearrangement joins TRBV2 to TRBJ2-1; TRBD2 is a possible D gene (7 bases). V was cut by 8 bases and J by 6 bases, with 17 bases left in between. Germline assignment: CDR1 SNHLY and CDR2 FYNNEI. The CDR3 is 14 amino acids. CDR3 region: CASLKGEGRNEQFF. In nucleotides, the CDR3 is TGTGCCAGCTTGAAGGGGGAGGGTCGCAATGAGCAGTTCTTC.

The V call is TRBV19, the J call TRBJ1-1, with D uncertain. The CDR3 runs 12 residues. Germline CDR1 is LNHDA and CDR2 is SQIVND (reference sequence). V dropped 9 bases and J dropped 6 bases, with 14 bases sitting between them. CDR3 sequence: CASAPRFSEAFF. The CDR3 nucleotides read TGTGCCAGCGCCCCCCGGTTTTCTGAAGCTTTCTTT.

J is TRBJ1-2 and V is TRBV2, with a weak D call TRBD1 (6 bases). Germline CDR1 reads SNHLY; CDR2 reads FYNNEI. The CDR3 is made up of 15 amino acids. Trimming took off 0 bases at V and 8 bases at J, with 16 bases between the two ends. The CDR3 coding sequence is TGTGCCAGCAGTGAAGCAAGGGACATCCATGGAGGCTACACCTTC. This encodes CASSEARDIHGGYTF.

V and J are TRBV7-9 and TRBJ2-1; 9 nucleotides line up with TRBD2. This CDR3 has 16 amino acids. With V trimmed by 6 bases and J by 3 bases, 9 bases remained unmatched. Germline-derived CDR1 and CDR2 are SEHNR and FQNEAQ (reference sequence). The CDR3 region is CASSSLAGHNYNEQFF. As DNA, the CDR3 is TGTGCCAGCAGTTCACTAGCGGGCCATAACTACAATGAGCAGTTCTTC.

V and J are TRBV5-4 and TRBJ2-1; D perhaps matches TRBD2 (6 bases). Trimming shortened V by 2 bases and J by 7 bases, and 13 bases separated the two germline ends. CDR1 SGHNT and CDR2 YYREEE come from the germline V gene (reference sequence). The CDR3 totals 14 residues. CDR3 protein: CASSFLGGENEQFF. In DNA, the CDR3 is TGTGCCAGCAGCTTCTTGGGGGGTGAAAATGAGCAGTTCTTC.

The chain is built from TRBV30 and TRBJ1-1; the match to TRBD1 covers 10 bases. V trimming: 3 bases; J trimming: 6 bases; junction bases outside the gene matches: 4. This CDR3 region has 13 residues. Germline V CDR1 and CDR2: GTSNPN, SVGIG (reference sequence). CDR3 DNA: TGTGCCTGGAGCCTAGGACAGGGGGCTGAAGCTTTCTTT. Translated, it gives CAWSLGQGAEAFF. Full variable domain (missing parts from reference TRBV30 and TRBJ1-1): SQTIHQWPATLVQPVGSPLSLECTVEGTSNPNLYWYRQAAGRGLQLLFYSVGIGQISSEVPQNLSASRPQDRQFILSSKKLLLSDSGFYLCAWSLGQGAEAFFGQGTRLTVV.

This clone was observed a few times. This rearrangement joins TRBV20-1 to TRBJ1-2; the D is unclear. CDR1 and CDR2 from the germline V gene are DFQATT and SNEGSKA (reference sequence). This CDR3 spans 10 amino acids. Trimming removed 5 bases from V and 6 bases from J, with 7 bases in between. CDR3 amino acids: CSAPEDGYTF. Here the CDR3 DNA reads TGCAGTGCTCCAGAAGATGGCTACACCTTC.